This TCR beta chain emerged from a study of blood T cell repertoires in COVID-19. Original processing methods: The authors estimated nucleated cell counts from reference gene primer amplification. The table came from immunoSEQ multiplex PCR; TCRdb's copy has only in-frame clones and leaves some out. V, J and clone size reflect that table, while D and trimming were determined from the DNA. The sample has approximately 240,000 clones, approximately 85% seen once. The CDR3 has 15 residues. V was clipped by 0 bases and J by 6 bases, with 11 bases between them. CDR1 is SGHVS and CDR2 is FNYEAQ in the germline V gene.

This TCR came from a man aged 50 to 59 who had recovered from COVID-19. The chain joins TRBV7-6 to TRBJ2-2; D uncertain. The sample taken for sequencing was peripheral blood. The CDR3 loop is CASSLARLRSGELFF. CDR3 sequence (DNA): TGTGCCAGCAGCTTAGCGCGGTTGCGATCCGGGGAGCTGTTTTTT.